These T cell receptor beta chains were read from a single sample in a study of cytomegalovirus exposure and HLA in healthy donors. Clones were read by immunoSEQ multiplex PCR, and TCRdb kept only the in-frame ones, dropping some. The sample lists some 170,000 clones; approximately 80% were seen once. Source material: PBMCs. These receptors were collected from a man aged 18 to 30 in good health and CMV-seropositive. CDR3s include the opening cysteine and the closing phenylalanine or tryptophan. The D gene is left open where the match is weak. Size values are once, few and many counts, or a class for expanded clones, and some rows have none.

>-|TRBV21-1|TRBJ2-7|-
TGTGCCAGCAGCAAAGGAAGACAGGTCTGGTACGAGCAGTACTTC
CASSKGRQVWYEQYF
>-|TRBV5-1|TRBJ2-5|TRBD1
TGCGCCAGCAGTTTTCTTGGGACAGACACCTCGGCCCAGTACTTC
CASSFLGTDTSAQYF
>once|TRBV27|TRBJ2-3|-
TGTGCCAGCAGTCCTCCTTTAACAGATACGCAGTATTTT
CASSPPLTDTQYF
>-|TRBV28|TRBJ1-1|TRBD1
TGTGCCAGCAGTTCCCTGGACAGGGATCGGGGCACTGAAGCTTTCTTT
CASSSLDRDRGTEAFF
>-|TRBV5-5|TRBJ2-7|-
TGTGCCAGCAGCTCGGGGGGCGGACAGGGAAGGTACGAGCAGTACTTC
CASSSGGGQGRYEQYF
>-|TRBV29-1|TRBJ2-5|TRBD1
TGCAGCGTTGAAGGGACAGGGGACCTATGGGAGACCCAGTACTTC
CSVEGTGDLWETQYF
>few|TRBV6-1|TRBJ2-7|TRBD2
TGTGCCAGCAGTGCCCAGGCGGGACTAGTGGGGGGATATACCTACGAGCAGTACTTC
CASSAQAGLVGGYTYEQYF
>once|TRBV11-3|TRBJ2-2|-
TGTGCCAGCAGCTCACGAGCGGACGTCACCGGGGAGCTGTTTTTT
CASSSRADVTGELFF
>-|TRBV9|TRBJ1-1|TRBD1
TGTGCCAGCAGCTCAACGGGACAGGGAATCACTGAAGCTTTCTTT
CASSSTGQGITEAFF
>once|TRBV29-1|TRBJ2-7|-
TGCAGCGTTTTAGGGCAAGACAGTTCCTACGAGCAGTACTTC
CSVLGQDSSYEQYF
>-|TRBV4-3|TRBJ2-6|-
TGCGCCAGCAGCCTCTCGGGGGCCAACGTCCTGACTTTC
CASSLSGANVLTF
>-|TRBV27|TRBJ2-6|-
TGTGCCAGCAGTTTAGGCGGATCTCTGGGGGCCAACGTCCTGACTTTC
CASSLGGSLGANVLTF
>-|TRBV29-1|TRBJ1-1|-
TGCAGCGTTTCAGGGGTAGGTGAAGCTTTCTTT
CSVSGVGEAFF
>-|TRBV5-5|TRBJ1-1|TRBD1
TGTGCCAGCAGGCCGGGACAGTCGAACACTGAAGCTTTCTTT
CASRPGQSNTEAFF